Below, one T cell receptor (beta chain) is given with its context. Antigen: not known. This sample stems from a study of early T cells in non-severe SARS-CoV-2 infection. Study-wide background: Sequencing of unsorted whole blood was done on bulk RNA, leaving chains unpaired. Findings and caveats of the study: VDJdb-based annotation leaned toward anti-spike CD8 responses and missed private and CD4 specificities.

CDR3 length: 15 residues. CDR1 is SGHTA and CDR2 is FQGNSA in the germline V gene. Trimming removed 5 bases from V and 0 bases from J; junction bases left unmatched: 5. Molecules of cDNA were individually given unique molecular identifiers that were attached to them. TCRdb redid the calling of the 5' RACE reads with MiXCR, one entry per CDR3 protein. This sample has roughly 90,000 distinct CDR3 sequences, with 14% found just once. This sequence was found in an adult who was a healthcare worker with PCR-confirmed SARS-CoV-2 infection or an uninfected control (not recorded which). The specimen sequenced was whole blood. The chain recombines TRBV7-2 with TRBJ1-1, with TRBD1 matching 8 bases. The CDR3 DNA follows: TGTGCCAGCAGCCCATACAGGGGGATGAACACTGAAGCTTTCTTT. It codes for CASSPYRGMNTEAFF.